The present T cell receptor beta chain was sequenced within a study of CD8+ T cells in alopecia areata. Overall study context: A 6-month off-drug phase came after tofacitinib, which had lasted 6 to 18 months.

Indicated treatment: oral pan-JAK inhibitor, 5-10 mg twice daily. Deletions cut 3 bases from V and 2 bases from J, with 14 bases between. The CDR3 spans 14 residues. Looked up from germline, CDR1 is SQVTM and CDR2 is ANQGSEA. As the sequencing template, cDNA was produced by extracting RNA and reverse transcribing it. Produced via immunoSEQ multiplex PCR; TCRdb's table is partial and in-frame only. The sample has 150,000 or so clones, 70% to 90% seen once. This rearrangement joins TRBV29-1 to TRBJ2-7; the D is unclear. The material was CD8+ T cells sorted from blood, obtained at week 4, from a patient treated with tofacitinib. The TCR sequence derives from a human donor with alopecia areata. CDR3 residues: CSVDLSGDTYEQYF. CDR3 sequence (DNA): TGCAGCGTTGATTTGTCAGGCGATACCTACGAGCAGTACTTC.